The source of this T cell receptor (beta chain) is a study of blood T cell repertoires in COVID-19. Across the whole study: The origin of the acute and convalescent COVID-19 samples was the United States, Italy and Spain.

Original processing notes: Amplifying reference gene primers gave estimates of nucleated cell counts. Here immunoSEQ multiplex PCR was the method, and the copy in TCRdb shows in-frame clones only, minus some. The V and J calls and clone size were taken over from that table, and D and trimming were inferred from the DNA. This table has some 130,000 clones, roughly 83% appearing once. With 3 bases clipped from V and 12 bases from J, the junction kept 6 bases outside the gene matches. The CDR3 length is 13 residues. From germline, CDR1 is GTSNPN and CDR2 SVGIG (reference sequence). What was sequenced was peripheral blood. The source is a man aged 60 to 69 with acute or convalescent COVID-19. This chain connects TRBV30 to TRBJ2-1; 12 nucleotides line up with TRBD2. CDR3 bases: TGTGCCTGGAGAGGACTAGCGGGGAGTGGGCAGTTCTTC. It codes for CAWRGLAGSGQFF.